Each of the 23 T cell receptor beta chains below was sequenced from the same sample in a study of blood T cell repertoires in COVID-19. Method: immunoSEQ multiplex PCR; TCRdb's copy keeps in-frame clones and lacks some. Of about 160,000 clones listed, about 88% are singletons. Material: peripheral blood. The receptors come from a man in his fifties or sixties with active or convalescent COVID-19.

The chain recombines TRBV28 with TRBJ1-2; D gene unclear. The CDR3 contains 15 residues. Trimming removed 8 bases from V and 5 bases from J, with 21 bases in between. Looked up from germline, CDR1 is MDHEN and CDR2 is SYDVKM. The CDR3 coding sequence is TGTGCCAGCCTTGACTTACAAAACGGGATTTATGGCTACACCTTC. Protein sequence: CASLDLQNGIYGYTF.

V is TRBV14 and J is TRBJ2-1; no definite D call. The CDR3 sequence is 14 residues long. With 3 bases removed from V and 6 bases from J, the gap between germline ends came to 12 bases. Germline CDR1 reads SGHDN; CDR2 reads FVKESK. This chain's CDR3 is CASSHRELRNEQFF. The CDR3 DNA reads TGTGCCAGCAGCCATCGCGAACTCCGCAATGAGCAGTTCTTC.

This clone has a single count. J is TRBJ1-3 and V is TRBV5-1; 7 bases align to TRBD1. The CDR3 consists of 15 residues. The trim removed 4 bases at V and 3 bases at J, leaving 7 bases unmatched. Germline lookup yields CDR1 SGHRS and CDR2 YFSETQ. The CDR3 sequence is CASSKSRDSGNTIYF. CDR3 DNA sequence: TGCGCCAGCAGCAAAAGTCGGGACAGTGGAAACACCATATATTTT.

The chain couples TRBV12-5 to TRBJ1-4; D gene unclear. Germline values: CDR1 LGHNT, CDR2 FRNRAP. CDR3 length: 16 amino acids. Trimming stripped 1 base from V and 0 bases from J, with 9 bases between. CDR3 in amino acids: CASGLDTAATNEKLFF. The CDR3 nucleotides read TGTGCTAGTGGTTTGGACACAGCCGCAACTAATGAAAAACTGTTTTTT.

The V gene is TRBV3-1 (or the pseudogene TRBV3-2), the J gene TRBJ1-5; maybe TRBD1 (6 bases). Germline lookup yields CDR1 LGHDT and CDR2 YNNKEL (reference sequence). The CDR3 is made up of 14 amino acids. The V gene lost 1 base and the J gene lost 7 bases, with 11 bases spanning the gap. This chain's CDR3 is CASSQGAQGQPQHF. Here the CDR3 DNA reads TGTGCCAGCAGCCAAGGGGCGCAGGGGCAGCCCCAGCATTTT.

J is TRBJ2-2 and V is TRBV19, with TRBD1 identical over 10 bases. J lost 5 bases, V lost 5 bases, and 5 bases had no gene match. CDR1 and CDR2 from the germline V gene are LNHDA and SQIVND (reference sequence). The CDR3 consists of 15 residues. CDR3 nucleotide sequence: TGTGCCAGTAGTTGGACAGGGGGACGGACCGGGGAGCTGTTTTTT. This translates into CASSWTGGRTGELFF. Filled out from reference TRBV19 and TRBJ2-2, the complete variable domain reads DGGITQSPKYLFRKEGQNVTLSCEQNLNHDAMYWYRQDPGQGLRLIYYSQIVNDFQKGDIAEGYSVSREKKESFPLTVTSAQKNPTAFYLCASSWTGGRTGELFFGEGSRLTVL.

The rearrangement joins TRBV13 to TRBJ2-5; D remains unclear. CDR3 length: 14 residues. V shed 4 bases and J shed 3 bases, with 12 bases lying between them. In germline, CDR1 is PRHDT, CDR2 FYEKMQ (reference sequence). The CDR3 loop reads CASSYPPREETQYF. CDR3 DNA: TGTGCCAGCAGCTACCCACCTCGGGAAGAGACCCAGTACTTC.

The CDR3 region has the DNA TGTGTGGCAGGGTATGGCTACACCTTC. This encodes CVAGYGYTF. This chain links TRBV27 with TRBJ1-2, with a tentative D call TRBD1 (5 bases). From germline, CDR1 is MNHEY and CDR2 SMNVEV (reference sequence). This CDR3 spans 9 amino acids.

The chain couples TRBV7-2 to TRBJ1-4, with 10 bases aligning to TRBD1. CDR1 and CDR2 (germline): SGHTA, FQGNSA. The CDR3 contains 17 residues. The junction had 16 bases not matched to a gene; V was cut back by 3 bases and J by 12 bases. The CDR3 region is CASSFSGSIGQGVELFF. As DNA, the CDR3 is TGTGCCAGCAGCTTTTCAGGCTCGATCGGACAGGGGGTAGAACTGTTTTTT.

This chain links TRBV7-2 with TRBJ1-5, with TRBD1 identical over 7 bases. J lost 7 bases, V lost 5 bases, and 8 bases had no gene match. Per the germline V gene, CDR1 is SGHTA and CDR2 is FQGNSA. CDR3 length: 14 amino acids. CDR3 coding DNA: TGTGCCAGCAGCAAACAGGGGAAGAGGCAGCCCCAGCATTTT. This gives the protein CASSKQGKRQPQHF. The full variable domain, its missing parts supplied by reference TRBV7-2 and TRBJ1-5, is GAGVSQSPSNKVTEKGKDVELRCDPISGHTALYWYRQSLGQGLEFLIYFQGNSAPDKSGLPSDRFSAERTGGSVSTLTIQRTQQEDSAVYLCASSKQGKRQPQHFGDGTRLSIL.

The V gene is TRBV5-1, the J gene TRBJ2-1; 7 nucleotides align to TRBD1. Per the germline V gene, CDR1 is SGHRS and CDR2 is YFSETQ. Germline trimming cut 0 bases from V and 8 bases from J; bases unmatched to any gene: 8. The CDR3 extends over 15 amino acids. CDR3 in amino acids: CASSLGQGVFDEQFF. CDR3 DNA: TGCGCCAGCAGCTTGGGACAGGGCGTTTTTGATGAGCAGTTCTTC.

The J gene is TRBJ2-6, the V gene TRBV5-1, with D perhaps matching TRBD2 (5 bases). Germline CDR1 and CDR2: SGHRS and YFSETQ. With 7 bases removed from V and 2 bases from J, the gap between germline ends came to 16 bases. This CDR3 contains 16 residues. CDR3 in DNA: TGCGCCAGCGGCGCGGGTATCCGGACTGGGGCCAACGTCCTGACTTTC. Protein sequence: CASGAGIRTGANVLTF.

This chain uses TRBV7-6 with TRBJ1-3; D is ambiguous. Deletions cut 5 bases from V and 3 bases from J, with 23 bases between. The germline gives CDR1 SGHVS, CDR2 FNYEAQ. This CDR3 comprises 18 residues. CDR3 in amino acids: CASSPPGGHRGIGNTIYF. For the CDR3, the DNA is TGTGCCAGCAGCCCCCCCGGTGGGCATCGAGGGATTGGAAACACCATATATTTT.

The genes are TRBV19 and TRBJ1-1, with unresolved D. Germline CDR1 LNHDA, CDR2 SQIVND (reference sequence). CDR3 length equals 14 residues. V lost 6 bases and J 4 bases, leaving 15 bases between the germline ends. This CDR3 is CASRTRSEGTEAFF. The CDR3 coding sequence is TGTGCCAGTAGGACCCGGAGTGAGGGCACTGAAGCTTTCTTT. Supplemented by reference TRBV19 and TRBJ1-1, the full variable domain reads DGGITQSPKYLFRKEGQNVTLSCEQNLNHDAMYWYRQDPGQGLRLIYYSQIVNDFQKGDIAEGYSVSREKKESFPLTVTSAQKNPTAFYLCASRTRSEGTEAFFGQGTRLTVV.

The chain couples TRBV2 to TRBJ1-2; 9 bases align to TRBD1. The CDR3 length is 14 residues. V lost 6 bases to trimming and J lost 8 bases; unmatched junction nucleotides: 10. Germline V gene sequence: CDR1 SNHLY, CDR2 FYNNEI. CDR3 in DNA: TGTGCCAGCAGCTTCTCCGGGACAGGGTACGGCTACACCTTC. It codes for CASSFSGTGYGYTF.

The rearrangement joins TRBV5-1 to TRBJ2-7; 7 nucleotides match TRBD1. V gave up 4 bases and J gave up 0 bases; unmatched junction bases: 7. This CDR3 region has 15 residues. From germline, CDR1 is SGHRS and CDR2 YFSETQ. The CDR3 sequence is CASSLATGSSYEQYF. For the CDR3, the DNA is TGCGCCAGCAGCCTTGCGACAGGGAGCTCCTACGAGCAGTACTTC. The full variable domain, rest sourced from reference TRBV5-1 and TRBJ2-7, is KAGVTQTPRYLIKTRGQQVTLSCSPISGHRSVSWYQQTPGQGLQFLFEYFSETQRNKGNFPGRFSGRQFSNSRSEMNVSTLELGDSALYLCASSLATGSSYEQYFGPGTRLTVT.

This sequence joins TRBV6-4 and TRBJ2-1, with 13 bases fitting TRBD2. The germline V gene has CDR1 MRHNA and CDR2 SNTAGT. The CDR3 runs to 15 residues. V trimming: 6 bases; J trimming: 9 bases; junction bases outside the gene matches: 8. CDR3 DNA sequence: TGTGCCAGCAGCCTACTAGCGGGAGGGTCCAGTGAGCAGTTCTTC. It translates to CASSLLAGGSSEQFF.

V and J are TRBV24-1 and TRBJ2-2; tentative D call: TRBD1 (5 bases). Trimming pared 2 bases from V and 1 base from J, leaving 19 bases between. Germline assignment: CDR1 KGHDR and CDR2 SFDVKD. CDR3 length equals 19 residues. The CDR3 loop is CATSDSRRAVTVNTGELFF. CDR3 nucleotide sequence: TGTGCCACCAGTGATTCGCGAAGAGCCGTGACAGTGAACACCGGGGAGCTGTTTTTT.

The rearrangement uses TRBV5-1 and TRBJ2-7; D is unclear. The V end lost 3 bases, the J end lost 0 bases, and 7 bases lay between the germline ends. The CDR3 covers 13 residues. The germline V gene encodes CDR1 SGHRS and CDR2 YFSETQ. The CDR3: CASSSTPSYEQYF. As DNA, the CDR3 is TGCGCCAGCAGCTCGACACCCTCCTACGAGCAGTACTTC.

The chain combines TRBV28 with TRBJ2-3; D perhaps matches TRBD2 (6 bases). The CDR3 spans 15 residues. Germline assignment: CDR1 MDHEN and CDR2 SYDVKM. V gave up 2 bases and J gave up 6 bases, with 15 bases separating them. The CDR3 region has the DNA TGTGCCAGCAGTTTAGGAGGGGCAGCCGGGGATACGCAGTATTTT. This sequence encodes CASSLGGAAGDTQYF.

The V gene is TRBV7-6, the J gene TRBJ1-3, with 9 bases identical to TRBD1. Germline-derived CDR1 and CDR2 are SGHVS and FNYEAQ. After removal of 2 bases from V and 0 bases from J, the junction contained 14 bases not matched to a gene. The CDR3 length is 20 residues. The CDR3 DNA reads TGTGCCAGCAGCTTACAGGGGACAGGGTCTCTACGTGGCTCTGGAAACACCATATATTTT. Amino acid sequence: CASSLQGTGSLRGSGNTIYF.

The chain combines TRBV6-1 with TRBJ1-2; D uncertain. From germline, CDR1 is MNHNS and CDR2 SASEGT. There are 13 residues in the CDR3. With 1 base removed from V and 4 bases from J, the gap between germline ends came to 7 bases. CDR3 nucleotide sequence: TGTGCCAGCAGTGAAGACAGATCCTATGGCTACACCTTC. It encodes CASSEDRSYGYTF.

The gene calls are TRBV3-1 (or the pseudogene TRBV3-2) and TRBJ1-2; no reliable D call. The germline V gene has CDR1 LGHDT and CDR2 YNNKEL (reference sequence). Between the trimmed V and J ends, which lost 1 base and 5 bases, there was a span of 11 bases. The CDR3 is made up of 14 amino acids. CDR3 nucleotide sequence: TGTGCCAGCAGCCAAGGGGCTTCGCCTTATGGCTACACCTTC. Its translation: CASSQGASPYGYTF.